These 4 T cell receptor beta chains were sequenced from one sample in a study of OX40 agonist ivuxolimab in advanced cancers. Assay used: immunoSEQ multiplex PCR; TCRdb lists only in-frame clones, some missing. The sample carries about 50,000 clones, 88% recorded once. The input for sequencing was CD4+ or CD8+ T cells sorted from blood, taken in a trial of the OX40 agonist ivuxolimab. These TCRs come from an adult with an advanced solid tumor such as melanoma, head and neck, liver or kidney cancer.

The chain combines TRBV19 with TRBJ2-5; D unclear. Germline CDR1 is LNHDA and CDR2 is SQIVND (reference sequence). V dropped 3 bases and J dropped 4 bases, with 15 bases sitting between them. The length of the CDR3 is 15 residues. CDR3 bases: TGTGCCAGTAGTATCACAGTCCGGCGTAGAGAGACCCAGTACTTC. Protein sequence: CASSITVRRRETQYF.

The rearrangement uses TRBV5-4 and TRBJ2-1, with D perhaps matching TRBD1 or TRBD2 (5 bases each). Germline-derived CDR1 and CDR2 are SGHNT and YYREEE (reference sequence). This CDR3 is built from 13 residues. V gave up 4 bases and J gave up 3 bases, with 8 bases separating them. The CDR3 region has the DNA TGTGCCAGCAGCCGGGACCTCTACAATGAGCAGTTCTTC. This gives the protein CASSRDLYNEQFF.

This clone has a single count. The chain has TRBV19 and TRBJ2-4; D is possibly TRBD1 or TRBD2 (5 bases each). This CDR3 is built from 14 residues. V was trimmed by 1 base and J by 8 bases, leaving 12 bases between them. Looked up from germline, CDR1 is LNHDA and CDR2 is SQIVND (reference sequence). CDR3 in DNA: TGTGCCAGTAGTATAGGGGGGATAGGGGACATTCAGTACTTC. Encoded protein: CASSIGGIGDIQYF.

This clone has more than one count but fewer than ten. This sequence joins TRBV9 and TRBJ1-1; possible D gene TRBD1, 5 bases. The germline V and J ends were trimmed by 3 bases and 5 bases, with 14 bases remaining between them. Germline V gives CDR1 SGDLS, CDR2 YYNGEE. CDR3 size: 14 residues. In DNA form, the CDR3 reads TGTGCCAGCAGCGACGGATCCCGGGGGACTGAAGCTTTCTTT. Residues: CASSDGSRGTEAFF. Variable domain in full (rest from reference TRBV9 and TRBJ1-1): DSGVTQTPKHLITATGQRVTLRCSPRSGDLSVYWYQQSLDQGLQFLIQYYNGEERAKGNILERFSAQQFPDLHSELNLSSLELGDSALYFCASSDGSRGTEAFFGQGTRLTVV.